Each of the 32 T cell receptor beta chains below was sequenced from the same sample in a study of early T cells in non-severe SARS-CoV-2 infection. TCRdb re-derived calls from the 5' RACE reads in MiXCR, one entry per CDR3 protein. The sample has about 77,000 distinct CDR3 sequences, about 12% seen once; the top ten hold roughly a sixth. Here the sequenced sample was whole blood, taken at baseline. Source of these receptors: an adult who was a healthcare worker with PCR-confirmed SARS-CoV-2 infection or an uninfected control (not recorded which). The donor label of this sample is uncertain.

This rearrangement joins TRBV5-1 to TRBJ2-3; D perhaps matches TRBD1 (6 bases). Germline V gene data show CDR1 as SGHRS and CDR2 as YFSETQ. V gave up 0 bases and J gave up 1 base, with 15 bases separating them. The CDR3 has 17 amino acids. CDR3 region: CASSLAPSAGGTDTQYF. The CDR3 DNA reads TGCGCCAGCAGCTTGGCCCCTTCGGCAGGGGGCACAGATACGCAGTATTTT.

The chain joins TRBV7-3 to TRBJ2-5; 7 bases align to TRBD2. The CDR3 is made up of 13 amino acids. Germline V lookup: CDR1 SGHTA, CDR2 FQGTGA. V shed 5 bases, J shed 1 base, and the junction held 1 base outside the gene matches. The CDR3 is CASSRGVQETQYF. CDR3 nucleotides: TGTGCCAGCAGCCGGGGGGTCCAAGAGACCCAGTACTTC.

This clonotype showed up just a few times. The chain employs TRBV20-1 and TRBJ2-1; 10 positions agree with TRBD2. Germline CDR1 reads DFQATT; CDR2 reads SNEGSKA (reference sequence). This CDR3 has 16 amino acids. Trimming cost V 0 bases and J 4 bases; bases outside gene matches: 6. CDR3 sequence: CSAREEAGGIYNEQFF. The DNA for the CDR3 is TGCAGTGCTAGAGAAGAAGCGGGGGGGATTTACAATGAGCAGTTCTTC.

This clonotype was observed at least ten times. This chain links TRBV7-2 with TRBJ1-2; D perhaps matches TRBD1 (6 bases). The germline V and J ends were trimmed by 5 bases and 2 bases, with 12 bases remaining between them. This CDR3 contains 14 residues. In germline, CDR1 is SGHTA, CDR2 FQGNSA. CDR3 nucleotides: TGTGCCAGCAGCCCGGACAGAAACAACTATGGCTACACCTTC. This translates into CASSPDRNNYGYTF.

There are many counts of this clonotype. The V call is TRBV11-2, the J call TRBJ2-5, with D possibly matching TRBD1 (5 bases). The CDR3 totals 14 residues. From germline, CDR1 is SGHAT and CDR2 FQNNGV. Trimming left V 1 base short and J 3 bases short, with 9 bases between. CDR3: CASSLVAREETQYF. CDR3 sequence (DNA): TGTGCCAGCAGCTTAGTTGCCAGGGAAGAGACCCAGTACTTC.

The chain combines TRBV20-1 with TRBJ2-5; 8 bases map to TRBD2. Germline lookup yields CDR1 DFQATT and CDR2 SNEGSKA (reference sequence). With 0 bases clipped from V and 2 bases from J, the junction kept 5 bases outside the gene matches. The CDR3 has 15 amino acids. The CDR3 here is CSARDVASGQETQYF. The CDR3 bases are TGCAGTGCTAGAGATGTAGCTAGCGGGCAAGAGACCCAGTACTTC.

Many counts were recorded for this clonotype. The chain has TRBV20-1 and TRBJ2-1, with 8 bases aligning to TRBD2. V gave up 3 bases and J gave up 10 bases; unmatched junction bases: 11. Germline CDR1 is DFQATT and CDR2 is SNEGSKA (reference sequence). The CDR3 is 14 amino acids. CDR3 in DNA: TGCAGTGCTAGTCTTATTAGCGGGATCCTCGAGCAGTTCTTC. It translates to CSASLISGILEQFF.

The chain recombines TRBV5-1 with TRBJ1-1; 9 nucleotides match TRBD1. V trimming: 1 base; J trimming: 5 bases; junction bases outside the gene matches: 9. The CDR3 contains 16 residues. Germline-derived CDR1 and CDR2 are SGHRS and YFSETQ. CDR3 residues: CASSLLPGQGGTEAFF. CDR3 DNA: TGCGCCAGCAGCTTGCTACCGGGACAGGGCGGGACTGAAGCTTTCTTT.

CDR3 sequence: CASRWSSTGAEQYF. DNA of the CDR3: TGTGCCAGCAGGTGGTCTTCGACAGGGGCCGAGCAGTACTTC. The V and J genes are TRBV27 and TRBJ2-7, with TRBD1 matching 8 bases. CDR3 length: 14 amino acids. Germline CDR1 and CDR2: MNHEY and SMNVEV (reference sequence). V shed 6 bases, J shed 6 bases, and the junction held 10 bases outside the gene matches.

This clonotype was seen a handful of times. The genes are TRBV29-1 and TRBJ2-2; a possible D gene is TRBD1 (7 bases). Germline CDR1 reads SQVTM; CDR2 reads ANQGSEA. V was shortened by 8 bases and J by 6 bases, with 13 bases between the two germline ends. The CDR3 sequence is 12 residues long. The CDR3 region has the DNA TGCAGCCAGGGGGGACCGGCCGGGGAGCTGTTTTTT. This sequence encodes CSQGGPAGELFF.

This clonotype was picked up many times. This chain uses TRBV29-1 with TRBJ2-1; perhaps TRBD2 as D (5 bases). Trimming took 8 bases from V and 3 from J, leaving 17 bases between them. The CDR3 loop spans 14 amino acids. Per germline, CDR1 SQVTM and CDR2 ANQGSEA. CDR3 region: CSISRAVSYNEQFF. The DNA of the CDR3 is TGCAGCATTTCGCGGGCAGTCAGCTACAATGAGCAGTTCTTC.

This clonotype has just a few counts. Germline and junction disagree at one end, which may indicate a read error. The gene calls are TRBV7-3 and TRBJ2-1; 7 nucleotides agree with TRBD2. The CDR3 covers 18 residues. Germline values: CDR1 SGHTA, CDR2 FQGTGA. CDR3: CASNLTGGGPGIYNEQFF. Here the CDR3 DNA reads TGTGCCAGCAACTTAACGGGAGGAGGCCCAGGGATCTACAATGAGCAGTTCTTC.

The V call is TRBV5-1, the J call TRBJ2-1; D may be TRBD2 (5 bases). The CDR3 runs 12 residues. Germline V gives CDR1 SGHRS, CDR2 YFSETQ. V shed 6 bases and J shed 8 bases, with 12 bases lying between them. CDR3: CASTFTRDEQFF. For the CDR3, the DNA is TGCGCCAGCACTTTCACGCGGGATGAGCAGTTCTTC.

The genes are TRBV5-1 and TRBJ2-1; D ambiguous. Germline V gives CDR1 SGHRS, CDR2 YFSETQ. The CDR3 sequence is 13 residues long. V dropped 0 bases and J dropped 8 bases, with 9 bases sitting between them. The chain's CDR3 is CASSLAALDEQFF. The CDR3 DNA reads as TGCGCCAGCAGCTTGGCGGCCTTAGATGAGCAGTTCTTC.

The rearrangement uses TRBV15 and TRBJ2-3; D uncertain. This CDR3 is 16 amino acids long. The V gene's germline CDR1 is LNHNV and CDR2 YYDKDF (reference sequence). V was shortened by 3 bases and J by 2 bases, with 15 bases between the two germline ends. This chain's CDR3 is CATSSRRKSSTDTQYF. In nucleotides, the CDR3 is TGTGCCACCAGCAGTAGGCGTAAGAGTTCCACAGATACGCAGTATTTT. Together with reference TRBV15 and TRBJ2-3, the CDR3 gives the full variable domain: DAMVIQNPRYQVTQFGKPVTLSCSQTLNHNVMYWYQQKSSQAPKLLFHYYDKDFNNEADTPDNFQSRRPNTSFCFLDIRSPGLGDTAMYLCATSSRRKSSTDTQYFGPGTRLTVL.

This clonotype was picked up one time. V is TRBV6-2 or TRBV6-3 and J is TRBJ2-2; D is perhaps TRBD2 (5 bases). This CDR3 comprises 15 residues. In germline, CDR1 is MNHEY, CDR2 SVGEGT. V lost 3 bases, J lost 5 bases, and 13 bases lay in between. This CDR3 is CASSYTGSGTGELFF. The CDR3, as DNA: TGTGCCAGCAGTTATACGGGGTCCGGTACCGGGGAGCTGTTTTTT.

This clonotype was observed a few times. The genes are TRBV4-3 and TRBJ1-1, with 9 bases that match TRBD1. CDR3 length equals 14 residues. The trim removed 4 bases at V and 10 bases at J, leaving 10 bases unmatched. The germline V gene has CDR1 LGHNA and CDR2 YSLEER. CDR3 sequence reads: CASSPTITGGVAFF. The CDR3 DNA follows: TGCGCCAGCAGCCCCACGATCACAGGGGGCGTAGCTTTCTTT.

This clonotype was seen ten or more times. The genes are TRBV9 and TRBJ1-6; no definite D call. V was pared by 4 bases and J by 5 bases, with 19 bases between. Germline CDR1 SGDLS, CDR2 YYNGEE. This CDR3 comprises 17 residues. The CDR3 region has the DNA TGTGCCAGCAGCTTCCACCCGGCTCCAGCAGATAATTCACCCCTCCACTTT. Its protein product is CASSFHPAPADNSPLHF. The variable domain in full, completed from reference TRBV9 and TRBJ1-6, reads DSGVTQTPKHLITATGQRVTLRCSPRSGDLSVYWYQQSLDQGLQFLIQYYNGEERAKGNILERFSAQQFPDLHSELNLSSLELGDSALYFCASSFHPAPADNSPLHFGNGTRLTVT.

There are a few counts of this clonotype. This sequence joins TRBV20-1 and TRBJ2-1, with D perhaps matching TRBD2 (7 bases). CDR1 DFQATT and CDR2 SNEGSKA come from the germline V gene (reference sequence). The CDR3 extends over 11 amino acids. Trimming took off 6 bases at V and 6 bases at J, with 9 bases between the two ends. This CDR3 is CSAGGLNEQFF. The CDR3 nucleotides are TGCAGTGCGGGGGGGCTCAATGAGCAGTTCTTC.

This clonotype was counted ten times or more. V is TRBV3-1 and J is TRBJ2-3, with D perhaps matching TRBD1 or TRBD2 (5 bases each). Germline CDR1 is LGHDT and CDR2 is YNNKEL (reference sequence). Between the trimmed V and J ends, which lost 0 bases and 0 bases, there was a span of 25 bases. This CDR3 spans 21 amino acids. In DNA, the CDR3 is TGTGCCAGCAGCCAAGAGGGGCCCCGGGACCGTGCCCATCCTAGCACAGATACGCAGTATTTT. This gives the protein CASSQEGPRDRAHPSTDTQYF.

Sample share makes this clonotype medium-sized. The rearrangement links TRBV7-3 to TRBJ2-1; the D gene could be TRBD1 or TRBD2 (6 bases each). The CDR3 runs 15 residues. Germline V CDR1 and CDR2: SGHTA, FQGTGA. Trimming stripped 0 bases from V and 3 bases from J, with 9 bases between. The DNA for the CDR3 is TGTGCCAGCAGCTTAACCGGGGGCCTCTACAATGAGCAGTTCTTC. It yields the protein CASSLTGGLYNEQFF.

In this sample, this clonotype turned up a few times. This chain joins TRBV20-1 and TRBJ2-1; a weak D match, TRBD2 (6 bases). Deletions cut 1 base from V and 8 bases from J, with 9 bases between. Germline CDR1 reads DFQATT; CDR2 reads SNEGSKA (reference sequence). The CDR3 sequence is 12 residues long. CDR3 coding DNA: TGCAGTGCTAGAGGGGAGGCATATGAGCAGTTCTTC. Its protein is CSARGEAYEQFF.

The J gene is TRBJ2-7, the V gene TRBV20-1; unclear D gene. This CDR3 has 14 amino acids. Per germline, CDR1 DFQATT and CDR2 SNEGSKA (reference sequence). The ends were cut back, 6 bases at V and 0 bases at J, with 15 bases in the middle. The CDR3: CSARSGASSYEQYF. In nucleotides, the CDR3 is TGCAGTGCCCGCTCAGGTGCGAGCTCCTACGAGCAGTACTTC.

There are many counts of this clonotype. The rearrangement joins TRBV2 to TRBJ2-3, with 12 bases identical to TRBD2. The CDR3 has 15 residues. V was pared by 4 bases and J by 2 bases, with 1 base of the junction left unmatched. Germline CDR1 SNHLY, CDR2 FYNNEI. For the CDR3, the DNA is TGTGCCAGCAGTGCTAGCGGGAGGGTCACAGATACGCAGTATTTT. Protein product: CASSASGRVTDTQYF. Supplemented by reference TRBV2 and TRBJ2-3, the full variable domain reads EPEVTQTPSHQVTQMGQEVILRCVPISNHLYFYWYRQILGQKVEFLVSFYNNEISEKSEIFDDQFSVERPDGSNFTLKIRSTKLEDSAMYFCASSASGRVTDTQYFGPGTRLTVL.

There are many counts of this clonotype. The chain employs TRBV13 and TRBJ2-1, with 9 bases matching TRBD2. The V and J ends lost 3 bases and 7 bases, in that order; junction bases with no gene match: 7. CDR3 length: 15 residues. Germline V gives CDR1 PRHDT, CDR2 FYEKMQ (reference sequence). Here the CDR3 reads CASSFGAGGNNEQFF. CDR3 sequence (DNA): TGTGCCAGCAGCTTCGGAGCGGGGGGAAATAATGAGCAGTTCTTC.

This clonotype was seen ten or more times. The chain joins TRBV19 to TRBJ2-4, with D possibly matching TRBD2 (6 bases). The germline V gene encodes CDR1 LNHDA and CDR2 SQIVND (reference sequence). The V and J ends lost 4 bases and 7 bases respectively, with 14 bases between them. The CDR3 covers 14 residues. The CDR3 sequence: CASSNPGESNIQYF. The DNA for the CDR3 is TGTGCCAGTAGTAATCCGGGGGAGTCCAACATTCAGTACTTC.

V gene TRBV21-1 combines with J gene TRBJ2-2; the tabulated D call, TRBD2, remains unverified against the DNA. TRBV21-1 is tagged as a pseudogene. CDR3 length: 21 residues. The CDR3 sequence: CASSNPDGILAGVGSTGELFF. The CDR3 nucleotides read TGTGCCAGCAGCAACCCGGACGGGATACTAGCGGGAGTTGGTAGCACCGGGGAGCTGTTTTTT.

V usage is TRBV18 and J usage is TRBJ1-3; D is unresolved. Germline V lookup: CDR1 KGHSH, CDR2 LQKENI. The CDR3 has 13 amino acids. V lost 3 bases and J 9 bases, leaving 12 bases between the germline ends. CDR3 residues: CASSPGGAGTIYF. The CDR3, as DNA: TGTGCCAGCTCACCCGGAGGTGCGGGCACCATATATTTT.

The CDR3 coding sequence is TGCGCCAGCCGCGGGACAGTTCGCTACGAGCAGTACTTC. Encoded protein: CASRGTVRYEQYF. The chain recombines TRBV5-1 with TRBJ2-7; maybe TRBD1 (7 bases). The germline V and J ends were trimmed by 7 bases and 3 bases, with 14 bases remaining between them. The CDR3 is made up of 13 amino acids. Germline assignment: CDR1 SGHRS and CDR2 YFSETQ.

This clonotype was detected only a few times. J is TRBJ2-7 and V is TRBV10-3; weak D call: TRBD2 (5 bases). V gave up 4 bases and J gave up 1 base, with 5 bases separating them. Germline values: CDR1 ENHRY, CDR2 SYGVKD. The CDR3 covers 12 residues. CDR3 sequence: CAISGTSYEQYF. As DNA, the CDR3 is TGTGCCATCAGTGGGACTTCCTACGAGCAGTACTTC.

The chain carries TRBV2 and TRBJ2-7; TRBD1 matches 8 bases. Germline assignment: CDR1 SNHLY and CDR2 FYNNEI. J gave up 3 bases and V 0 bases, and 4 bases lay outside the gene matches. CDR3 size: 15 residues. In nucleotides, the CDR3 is TGTGCCAGCAGTGAAGCTCCAGGACAGGGCTACGAGCAGTACTTC. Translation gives CASSEAPGQGYEQYF.

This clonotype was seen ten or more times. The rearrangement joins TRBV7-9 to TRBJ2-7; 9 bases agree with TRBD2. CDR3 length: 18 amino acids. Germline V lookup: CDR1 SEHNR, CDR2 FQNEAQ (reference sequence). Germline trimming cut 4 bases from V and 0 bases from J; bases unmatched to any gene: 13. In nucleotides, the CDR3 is TGTGCCAGCAGCTCACAACGGCGGGCTAGCGGGACCTCCTACGAGCAGTACTTC. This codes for CASSSQRRASGTSYEQYF. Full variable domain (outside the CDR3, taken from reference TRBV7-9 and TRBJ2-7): DTGVSQNPRHKITKRGQNVTFRCDPISEHNRLYWYRQTLGQGPEFLTYFQNEAQLEKSRLLSDRFSAERPKGSFSTLEIQRTEQGDSAMYLCASSSQRRASGTSYEQYFGPGTRLTVT.